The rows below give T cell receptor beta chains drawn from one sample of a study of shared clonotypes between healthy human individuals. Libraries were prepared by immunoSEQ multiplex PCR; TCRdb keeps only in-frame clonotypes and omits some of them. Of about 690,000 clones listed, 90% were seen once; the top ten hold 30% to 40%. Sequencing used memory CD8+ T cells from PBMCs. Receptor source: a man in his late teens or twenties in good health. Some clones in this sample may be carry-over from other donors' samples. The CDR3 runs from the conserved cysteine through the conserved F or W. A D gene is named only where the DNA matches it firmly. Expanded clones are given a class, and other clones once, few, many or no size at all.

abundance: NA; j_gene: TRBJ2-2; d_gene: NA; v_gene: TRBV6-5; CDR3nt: TGTGCCAGCAGTTACTCGTACAGCGGGGAGCTGTTTTTT; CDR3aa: CASSYSYSGELFF
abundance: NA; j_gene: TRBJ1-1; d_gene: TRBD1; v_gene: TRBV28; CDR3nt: TGTGCCAGCAGCCCCCTGACAGGGTTGGTCACTGAAGCTTTCTTT; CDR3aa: CASSPLTGLVTEAFF
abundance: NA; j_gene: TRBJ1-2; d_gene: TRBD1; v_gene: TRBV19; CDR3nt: TGTGCCAGTAGTCCGTGGACAGGATGGATCTATGGCTACACCTTC; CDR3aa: CASSPWTGWIYGYTF
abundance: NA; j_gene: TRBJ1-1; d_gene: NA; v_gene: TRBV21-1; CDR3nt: TGTGCCAGCAGACGGACAGGTGAAGCTTTCTTT; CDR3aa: CASRRTGEAFF
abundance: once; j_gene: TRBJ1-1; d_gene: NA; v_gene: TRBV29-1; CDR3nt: TGCAGCGGGGTTGGGACTGAAGCTTTCTTT; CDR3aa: CSGVGTEAFF
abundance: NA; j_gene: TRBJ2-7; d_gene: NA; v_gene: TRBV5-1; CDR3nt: TGCGCCAGCAGCTTGGCTTTGGGCTGGGAGCAGTACTTC; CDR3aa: CASSLALGWEQYF
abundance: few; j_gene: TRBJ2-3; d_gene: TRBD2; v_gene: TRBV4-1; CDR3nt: TGCGCCAGCAGCCTACGACTAGCGGGAGATACGCAGTATTTT; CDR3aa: CASSLRLAGDTQYF
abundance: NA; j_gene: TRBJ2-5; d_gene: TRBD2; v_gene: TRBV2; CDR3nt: TGTGCCAGCAGTGGGCGCTTTGGACTAGCGGGAGAGTGGGTAGAGACCCAGTACTTC; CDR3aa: CASSGRFGLAGEWVETQYF
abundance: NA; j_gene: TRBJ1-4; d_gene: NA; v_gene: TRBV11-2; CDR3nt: TGTGCCAGCAGCGTTACTTGGGGGGATGAAAAACTGTTTTTT; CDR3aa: CASSVTWGDEKLFF
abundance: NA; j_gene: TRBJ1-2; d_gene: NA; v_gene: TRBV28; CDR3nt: TGTGCCAGCACCGTCGCCCCACACTATGGCTACACCTTC; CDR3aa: CASTVAPHYGYTF
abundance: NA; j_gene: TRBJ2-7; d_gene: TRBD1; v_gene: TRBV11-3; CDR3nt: TGTGCCAGCAGCTGGGGGGACAGGGAAGCCCCCTTCTATTTC; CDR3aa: CASSWGDREAPFYF
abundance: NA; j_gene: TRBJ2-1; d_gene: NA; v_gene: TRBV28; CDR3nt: TGTGCCAGCAGTTTGTTTGCGCGGCTAGCGGAGCAGTTCTTC; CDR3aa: CASSLFARLAEQFF
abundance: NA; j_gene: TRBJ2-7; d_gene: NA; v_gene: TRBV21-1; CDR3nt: TGTGCCAGCAGCAAAGATGGGCCAGCTAGCGGGAGTTCCCATGCCTACGAGCAGTACTTC; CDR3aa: CASSKDGPASGSSHAYEQYF
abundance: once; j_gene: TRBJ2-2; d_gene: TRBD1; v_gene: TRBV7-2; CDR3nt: TGTGCCAGCAGCTTATGGCCGTTGGGGACAGAGAACACCGGGGAGCTGTTTTTT; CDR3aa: CASSLWPLGTENTGELFF
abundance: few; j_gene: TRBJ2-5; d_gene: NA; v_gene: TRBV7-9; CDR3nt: TGTGCCAGCAGCTTAGCCTTACCTCAAGAGACCCAGTACTTC; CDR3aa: CASSLALPQETQYF
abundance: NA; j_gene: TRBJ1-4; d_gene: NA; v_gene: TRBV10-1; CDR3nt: TGCGCCAGCAGTGGGAAAACGGGTGAAAAACTGTTTTTT; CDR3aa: CASSGKTGEKLFF
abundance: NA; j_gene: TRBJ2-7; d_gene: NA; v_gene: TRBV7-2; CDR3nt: TGTGCCGCAGCCCCCGGACCCCTGCTCGAGCAGTACTTC; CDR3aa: CAAAPGPLLEQYF
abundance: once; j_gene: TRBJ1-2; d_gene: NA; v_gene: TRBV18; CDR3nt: TGTGCCAGCTCACCGGGTAATACAGGGATTGGCTACACCTTC; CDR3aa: CASSPGNTGIGYTF
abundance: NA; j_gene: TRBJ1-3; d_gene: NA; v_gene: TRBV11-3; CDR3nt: TGTGCCAGCAGCTTTGCAGGGTCGGGAAACACCATATATTTT; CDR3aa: CASSFAGSGNTIYF
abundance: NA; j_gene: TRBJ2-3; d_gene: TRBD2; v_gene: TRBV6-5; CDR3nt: TGTGCCAGCACTTGGCTAGCGGGACTCACAGATACGCAGTATTTT; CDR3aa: CASTWLAGLTDTQYF
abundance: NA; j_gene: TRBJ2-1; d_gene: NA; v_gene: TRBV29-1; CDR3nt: TGCAGCGTTGAAGGGGGTAGGCAGGGGTTGGGTAATGAGCAGTTCTTC; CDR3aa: CSVEGGRQGLGNEQFF
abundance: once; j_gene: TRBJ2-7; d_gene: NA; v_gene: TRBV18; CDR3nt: TGTGCCAGCTCACCTGAGGGCAGTTACGAGCAGTACTTC; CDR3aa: CASSPEGSYEQYF
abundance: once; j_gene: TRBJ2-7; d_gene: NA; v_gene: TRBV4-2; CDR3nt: TGTGCCAGCAGCCAAGATTTGGAACTAGCTACTTACGAGCAGTACTTC; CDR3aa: CASSQDLELATYEQYF
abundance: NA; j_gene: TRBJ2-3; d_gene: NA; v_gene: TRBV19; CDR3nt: TGTGCCAGTAGTAGCTGGGGGTCCTCAGATACGCAGTATTTT; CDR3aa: CASSSWGSSDTQYF
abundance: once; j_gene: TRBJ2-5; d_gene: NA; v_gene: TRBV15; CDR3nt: TGTGCCACCAGCAGTAAGAATTCCGCGCAAGAGACCCAGTACTTC; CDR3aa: CATSSKNSAQETQYF
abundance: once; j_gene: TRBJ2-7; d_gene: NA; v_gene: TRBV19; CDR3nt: TGTGCCAGCATTTCGGGACATTCGCCCTACGAGCAGTACTTC; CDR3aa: CASISGHSPYEQYF
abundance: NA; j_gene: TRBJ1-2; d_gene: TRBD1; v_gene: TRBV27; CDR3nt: TGTGCCAGCCGGTTAGGGGGACAGCTCAACTATGGCTACACCTTC; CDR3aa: CASRLGGQLNYGYTF
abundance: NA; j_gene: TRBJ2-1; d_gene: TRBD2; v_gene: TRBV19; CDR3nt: TGTGCCAGTAGTGTCCGGACTAGCGGAACCTACAATGAGCAGTTCTTC; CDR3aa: CASSVRTSGTYNEQFF
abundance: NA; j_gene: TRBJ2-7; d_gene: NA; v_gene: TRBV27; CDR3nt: TGTGCCAGCAGTTGGGGCGGAAAGGCCTACGAGCAGTACTTC; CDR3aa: CASSWGGKAYEQYF
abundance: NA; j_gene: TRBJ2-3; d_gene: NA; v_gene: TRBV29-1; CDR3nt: TGCAGCGCCGGGGAGAGGGGCACAGATACGCAGTATTTT; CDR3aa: CSAGERGTDTQYF
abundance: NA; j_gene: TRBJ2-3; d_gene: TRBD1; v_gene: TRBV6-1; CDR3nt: TGTGCCAGCAGTGAAGCGCGGCAGGGGGTCAATACGCAGTATTTT; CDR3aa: CASSEARQGVNTQYF
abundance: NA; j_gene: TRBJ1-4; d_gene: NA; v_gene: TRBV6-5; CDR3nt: TGTGCCAGCAGGCGGCTAGGGAATGAAAAACTGTTTTTT; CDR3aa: CASRRLGNEKLFF
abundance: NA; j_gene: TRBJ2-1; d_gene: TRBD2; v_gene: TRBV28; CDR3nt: TGTGCCAGCAGTTTGACTAGCGGGAGCTCCTACAATGAGCAGTTCTTC; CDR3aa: CASSLTSGSSYNEQFF
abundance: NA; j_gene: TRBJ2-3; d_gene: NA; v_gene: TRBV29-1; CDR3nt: TGCAGCGTTGAAGGAATGCAGGGCACAGATACGCAGTATTTT; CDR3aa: CSVEGMQGTDTQYF
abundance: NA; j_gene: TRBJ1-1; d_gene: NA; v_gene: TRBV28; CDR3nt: TGTGCCAGCAGCCGGTTAGCAGGAGCTTTCTTT; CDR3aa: CASSRLAGAFF
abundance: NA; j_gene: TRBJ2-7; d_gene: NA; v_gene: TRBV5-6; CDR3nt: TGTGCCAGCAGCTTGGGGTACACAGACTCCTACGAGCAGTACTTC; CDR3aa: CASSLGYTDSYEQYF
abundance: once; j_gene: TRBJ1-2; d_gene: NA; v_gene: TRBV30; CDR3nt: TGTGCCTTGGGCGGGCAGGGCAACTATGGCTACACCTTC; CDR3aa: CALGGQGNYGYTF
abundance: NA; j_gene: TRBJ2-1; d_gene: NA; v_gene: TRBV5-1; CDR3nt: TGCGCCAGCAGCTCTGGGGGTAGCTCCTACAATGAGCAGTTCTTC; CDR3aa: CASSSGGSSYNEQFF
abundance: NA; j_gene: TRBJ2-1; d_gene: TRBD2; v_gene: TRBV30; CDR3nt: TGTGCCTGGGAGATGGGGAGGGCCGATGAGCAGTTCTTC; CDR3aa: CAWEMGRADEQFF
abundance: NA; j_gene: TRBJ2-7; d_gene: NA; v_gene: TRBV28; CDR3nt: TGTGCCAGCAGTTTCCATTTGTTGGAGGGACAATACGAGCAGTACTTC; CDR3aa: CASSFHLLEGQYEQYF
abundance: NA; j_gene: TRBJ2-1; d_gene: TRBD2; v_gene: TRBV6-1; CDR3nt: TGTGCCAGCAGTGCCTGGACTAGCGGACAATACAATGAGCAGTTCTTC; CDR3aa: CASSAWTSGQYNEQFF
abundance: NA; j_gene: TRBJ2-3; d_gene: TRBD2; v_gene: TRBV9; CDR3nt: TGTGCCAGCAGCCCTAGCGGGACGGACACAGATACGCAGTATTTT; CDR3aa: CASSPSGTDTDTQYF
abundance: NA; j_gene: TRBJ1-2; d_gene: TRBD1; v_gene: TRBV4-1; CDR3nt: TGCGCCAGCAGCCCCCAGGGACAGGGGATCGGCTATGGCTACACCTTC; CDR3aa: CASSPQGQGIGYGYTF
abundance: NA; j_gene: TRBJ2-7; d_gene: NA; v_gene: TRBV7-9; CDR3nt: TGTGCCAGCAGCCCCAGGGAGGCCTACGAGCAGTACTTC; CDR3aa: CASSPREAYEQYF
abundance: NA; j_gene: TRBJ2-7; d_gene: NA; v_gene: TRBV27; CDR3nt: TGTGCCAGCAGTCTGGCGGGACCCTACGAGCAGTACTTC; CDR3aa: CASSLAGPYEQYF
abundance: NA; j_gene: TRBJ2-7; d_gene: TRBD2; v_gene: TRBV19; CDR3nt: TGTGCCAGTAGTACCCGGACTAGCGGGGGCTACGAGCAGTACTTC; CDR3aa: CASSTRTSGGYEQYF